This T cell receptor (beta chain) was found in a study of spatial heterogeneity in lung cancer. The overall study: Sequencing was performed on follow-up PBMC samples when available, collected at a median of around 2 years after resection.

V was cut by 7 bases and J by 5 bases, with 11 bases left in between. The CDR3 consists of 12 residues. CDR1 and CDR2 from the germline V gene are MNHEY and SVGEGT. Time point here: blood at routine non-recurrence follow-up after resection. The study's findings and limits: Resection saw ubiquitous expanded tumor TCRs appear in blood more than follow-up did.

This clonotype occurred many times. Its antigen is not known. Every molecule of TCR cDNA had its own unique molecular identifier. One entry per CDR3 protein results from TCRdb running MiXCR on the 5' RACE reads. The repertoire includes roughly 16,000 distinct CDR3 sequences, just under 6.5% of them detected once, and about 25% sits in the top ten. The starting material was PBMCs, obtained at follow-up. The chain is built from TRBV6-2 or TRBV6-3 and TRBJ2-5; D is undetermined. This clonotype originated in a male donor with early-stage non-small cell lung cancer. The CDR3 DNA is TGTGCCAGCAAACGAATCGGGGAGACCCAGTACTTC. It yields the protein CASKRIGETQYF.